The 21 T cell receptor beta chains in this list originate from one sample, sequenced in a study of shared clonotypes between healthy human individuals. The data were produced by immunoSEQ multiplex PCR, yet TCRdb's version contains in-frame clones alone and is incomplete. The sample has about 680,000 clones, around 90% seen once. The naive CD8 fraction comprised CD45RO-negative cells positively selected for CCR7 and excluded terminally differentiated effector memory CD45RA+ cells. Sequenced material: naive CD8+ T cells sorted from blood. The receptors stem from a young man in good health.

This clone showed up just once. This sequence joins TRBV13 and TRBJ2-3; a possible D gene is TRBD2 (5 bases). Trimming shortened V by 1 base and J by 5 bases, and 19 bases separated the two germline ends. The CDR3 extends over 17 amino acids. Germline loops: CDR1 PRHDT, CDR2 FYEKMQ (reference sequence). CDR3 sequence: CASSLAGDFLTRDTQYF. The CDR3 bases are TGTGCCAGCAGCTTAGCCGGGGATTTTTTAACCCGAGATACGCAGTATTTT.

This clone was observed a few times. The chain joins TRBV19 to TRBJ1-5; the match to TRBD1 covers 9 bases. The V segment lost 5 bases and the J segment 0 bases; nucleotides outside the gene matches: 8. The CDR3 runs 17 residues. Per the germline V gene, CDR1 is LNHDA and CDR2 is SQIVND (reference sequence). The CDR3 loop is CASSSPGQGLSNQPQHF. CDR3 coding DNA: TGTGCCAGTAGTTCCCCGGGACAGGGCCTTAGCAATCAGCCCCAGCATTTT.

The V and J genes are TRBV27 and TRBJ1-2; maybe TRBD1 (5 bases). Germline V gene sequence: CDR1 MNHEY, CDR2 SMNVEV (reference sequence). Trimming left V 3 bases short and J 2 bases short, with 13 bases between. The CDR3 has 15 residues. CDR3 sequence reads: CASSFSGDPNYGYTF. CDR3 DNA sequence: TGTGCCAGCAGTTTTTCGGGGGACCCAAACTATGGCTACACCTTC.

The chain links TRBV18 to TRBJ2-3, with 8 bases fitting TRBD2. The CDR3 extends over 15 amino acids. Germline values: CDR1 KGHSH, CDR2 LQKENI. The V segment lost 2 bases and the J segment 4 bases; nucleotides outside the gene matches: 5. CDR3 region: CASSPTSGRADTQYF. The CDR3 bases are TGTGCCAGCTCACCAACTAGCGGTCGGGCAGATACGCAGTATTTT. Complete variable domain (other parts from reference TRBV18 and TRBJ2-3): NAGVMQNPRHLVRRRGQEARLRCSPMKGHSHVYWYRQLPEEGLKFMVYLQKENIIDESGMPKERFSAEFPKEGPSILRIQQVVRGDSAAYFCASSPTSGRADTQYFGPGTRLTVL.

In its sample, this clone was seen once. This sequence joins TRBV5-4 and TRBJ2-5; TRBD2 aligns across 13 bases. V shed 3 bases, J shed 4 bases, and the junction held 3 bases outside the gene matches. Looked up from germline, CDR1 is SGHNT and CDR2 is YYREEE (reference sequence). The CDR3 is made up of 15 amino acids. CDR3 loop: CASSSGLAGAETQYF. For the CDR3, the DNA is TGTGCCAGCAGCTCCGGACTAGCGGGGGCAGAGACCCAGTACTTC.

About this clone: Other DNA sequences of this sample code for an identical CDR3. V gene TRBV27 combines with J gene TRBJ1-1; D is possibly TRBD1 (6 bases). This CDR3 comprises 13 residues. Trimming removed 7 bases from V and 2 bases from J, with 11 bases in between. Germline V gene lookup returns CDR1 MNHEY and CDR2 SMNVEV (reference sequence). In nucleotides, the CDR3 is TGTGCCAGCACTTCCGGGACAAACACTGAAGCTTTCTTT. Its protein is CASTSGTNTEAFF.

This chain connects TRBV11-3 to TRBJ2-3; TRBD1 matches at 10 bases. The CDR3 extends over 16 amino acids. CDR1 is SGHNT, CDR2 YENEEA, per germline. The junction had 6 bases not matched to a gene; V was cut back by 5 bases and J by 1 base. Here the CDR3 reads CASSTRDRGGTDTQYF. The CDR3 coding sequence is TGTGCCAGCAGCACCCGGGACAGGGGTGGCACAGATACGCAGTATTTT.

The CDR3 loop is CAWSVDSDEQYF. The CDR3 coding sequence is TGTGCCTGGAGTGTGGATTCAGACGAGCAGTACTTC. The chain recombines TRBV30 with TRBJ2-7; D uncertain. V gave up 0 bases and J gave up 5 bases, with 8 bases separating them. This CDR3 comprises 12 residues. CDR1 and CDR2 from the germline V gene are GTSNPN and SVGIG (reference sequence). The complete variable domain, with remaining parts taken from reference TRBV30 and TRBJ2-7, reads SQTIHQWPATLVQPVGSPLSLECTVEGTSNPNLYWYRQAAGRGLQLLFYSVGIGQISSEVPQNLSASRPQDRQFILSSKKLLLSDSGFYLCAWSVDSDEQYFGPGTRLTVT.

J is TRBJ1-2 and V is TRBV6-4; no reliable D call. Germline-derived CDR1 and CDR2 are MRHNA and SNTAGT. This CDR3 has 13 amino acids. Between the trimmed V and J ends, which lost 0 bases and 8 bases, there was a span of 10 bases. CDR3 loop: CASSDSSRWGYTF. CDR3 sequence (DNA): TGTGCCAGCAGTGACTCGAGTCGCTGGGGCTACACCTTC.

The rearrangement joins TRBV19 to TRBJ2-7, with 9 bases that match TRBD1. CDR1 and CDR2 (germline): LNHDA, SQIVND (reference sequence). J gave up 3 bases and V 7 bases, and 10 bases lay outside the gene matches. This CDR3 contains 15 residues. The DNA for the CDR3 is TGTGCCAGTAACCCTACAGGGGGCCCAGTCTACGAGCAGTACTTC. The encoded protein is CASNPTGGPVYEQYF.

V is TRBV6-5 and J is TRBJ2-2; D is unclear. The CDR3 is 14 residues long. Germline CDR1 is MNHEY and CDR2 is SVGAGI. V lost 1 base to trimming and J lost 6 bases, with 9 bases between them. CDR3 DNA: TGTGCCAGCAGTTACTGGCAGGCTGCCGGGGAGCTGTTTTTT. Its translation: CASSYWQAAGELFF.

This clone was seen only once. The V call is TRBV5-6, the J call TRBJ2-5; D unresolved. CDR1 is SGHDT, CDR2 YYEEEE, per germline. Trimming left V 0 bases short and J 0 bases short, with 12 bases between. The CDR3 covers 16 residues. The CDR3 coding sequence is TGTGCCAGCAGCTTGGTGTTGTCGGCCGACCAAGAGACCCAGTACTTC. Translating gives CASSLVLSADQETQYF.

The chain recombines TRBV7-9 with TRBJ2-7; 7 bases agree with TRBD1. CDR1 and CDR2 from the germline V gene are SEHNR and FQNEAQ (reference sequence). The CDR3 runs to 14 residues. Unmatched junction bases numbered 4, after V lost 5 bases and J lost 0 bases. This CDR3 is CASSRQGTSYEQYF. CDR3 sequence (DNA): TGTGCCAGCAGCCGACAGGGAACCTCCTACGAGCAGTACTTC.

The J gene is TRBJ1-6, the V gene TRBV5-5; no clear D gene. Germline CDR1 reads SGHKS; CDR2 reads YYEKEE (reference sequence). The germline V and J ends were trimmed by 6 bases and 4 bases, with 11 bases remaining between them. The CDR3 has 14 amino acids. CDR3 in amino acids: CASTEWAYNSPLHF. As DNA, the CDR3 is TGTGCCAGCACCGAATGGGCATATAATTCACCCCTCCACTTT.

This sequence joins TRBV27 and TRBJ2-1; 12 positions match TRBD2. This CDR3 region has 16 residues. CDR1 and CDR2 from the germline V gene are MNHEY and SMNVEV (reference sequence). Unmatched junction bases numbered 7, after V lost 5 bases and J lost 5 bases. The CDR3 nucleotides read TGTGCCAGCAGTAAGGGGGGACTAGCGGGTAACAATGAGCAGTTCTTC. Residues: CASSKGGLAGNNEQFF.

V usage is TRBV23-1 and J usage is TRBJ2-1; the match to TRBD1 covers 12 bases. TRBV23-1 is marked as an open reading frame, function uncertain. J was trimmed by 0 bases and V by 0 bases; bases with no gene match: 18. There are 23 residues in the CDR3. The CDR3: CASSQSGQGARSHERSSYNEQFF. The DNA of the CDR3 is TGCGCCAGCAGTCAATCGGGACAGGGGGCGCGGTCCCACGAAAGGAGCTCCTACAATGAGCAGTTCTTC.

The V and J genes are TRBV25-1 and TRBJ2-7, with TRBD1 as a possible D gene (6 bases). CDR3 length equals 14 residues. V dropped 10 bases and J dropped 6 bases, with 22 bases sitting between them. The V gene's germline CDR1 is MGHDK and CDR2 SYGVNS. The CDR3, as DNA: TGTGCCACAAGACGGTGGGGGCCACCTCTCGAGCAGTACTTC. It encodes CATRRWGPPLEQYF.

This chain uses TRBV27 with TRBJ2-1, with 11 bases lining up with TRBD2. V trimming: 2 bases; J trimming: 14 bases; junction bases outside the gene matches: 5. The CDR3 loop spans 13 amino acids. Germline V lookup: CDR1 MNHEY, CDR2 SMNVEV (reference sequence). CDR3 region: CASSLARGLAEFF. The CDR3 DNA reads TGTGCCAGCAGTTTAGCCAGGGGACTAGCGGAGTTCTTC.

The chain joins TRBV6-6 to TRBJ1-4; perhaps TRBD1 as D (5 bases). The length of the CDR3 is 14 residues. Germline CDR1 MNHNY, CDR2 SVGAGI (reference sequence). The V end was cut by 6 bases, the J end by 7 bases, with 15 bases between. CDR3: CASREVRESEKLFF. CDR3 in DNA: TGTGCCAGCAGGGAGGTCAGGGAGAGTGAAAAACTGTTTTTT.

The chain employs TRBV5-4 and TRBJ2-2; 7 bases agree with TRBD2. This CDR3 comprises 18 residues. J was trimmed by 3 bases and V by 4 bases; bases with no gene match: 15. The V gene's germline CDR1 is SGHNT and CDR2 YYREEE (reference sequence). CDR3 bases: TGTGCCAGCAGCGCTGAGGTCCCTGCGGGAGCGGACACCGGGGAGCTGTTTTTT. Amino acids: CASSAEVPAGADTGELFF. Drawing the rest from reference TRBV5-4 and TRBJ2-2, the complete variable domain is ETGVTQSPTHLIKTRGQQVTLRCSSQSGHNTVSWYQQALGQGPQFIFQYYREEENGRGNFPPRFSGLQFPNYSSELNVNALELDDSALYLCASSAEVPAGADTGELFFGEGSRLTVL.

This rearrangement joins TRBV2 to TRBJ2-7, with D perhaps TRBD1 or TRBD2 (5 bases each). V lost 7 bases and J 0 bases, leaving 10 bases between the germline ends. Germline V lookup: CDR1 SNHLY, CDR2 FYNNEI. CDR3 size: 13 residues. The CDR3 sequence is CASTQDSSYEQYF. The DNA of the CDR3 is TGTGCCAGCACACAGGACTCCTCCTACGAGCAGTACTTC.